The rows below give T cell receptor beta chains drawn from one sample of a study of shared clonotypes between healthy human individuals. TCRdb's table, derived via immunoSEQ multiplex PCR, lists solely in-frame clones and lacks some. This sample yields millions of clones, of which 95% are seen a single time; roughly 0.13% belongs to the top ten. Sample: naive CD4+ T cells sorted from blood. The receptors here all came from a man aged 18 to 30 in good health. The CDR3 runs from the conserved cysteine through the conserved F or W. The order of the fields is clone size, CDR3 length, J gene, V gene, D gene, CDR3 DNA, CDR3 protein. A D gene is named only where the DNA matches it firmly. Not every row has a clone size; where given, it reads once, few, many or a size class.

.,13,TRBJ2-7,TRBV7-2,.,TGTGCCAGCAGCGTTAGCGGTCTCAGCGAGCAGTACTTC,CASSVSGLSEQYF
.,15,TRBJ2-7,TRBV5-5,.,TGTGCCAGCAGCCAGAGACAGAATACACATTACGAGCAGTACTTC,CASSQRQNTHYEQYF
.,16,TRBJ1-2,TRBV7-9,.,TGTGCCAGCAGCTTAACGCTATATACAGGGTACGAGGGCTACACCTTC,CASSLTLYTGYEGYTF
.,13,TRBJ2-7,TRBV2,.,TGTGCCAGCAGCGAAGTGTCCCAGGGTGGGCAGTACTTC,CASSEVSQGGQYF
.,16,TRBJ2-1,TRBV10-1,.,TGCGCCAGCAGTGAGCGGATGCGGGTTAGATACAATGAGCAGTTCTTC,CASSERMRVRYNEQFF
.,14,TRBJ1-1,TRBV4-1,TRBD1,TGCGCCAGCAGGGAACAGGGGGTGACGGCTGAAGCTTTCTTT,CASREQGVTAEAFF
.,13,TRBJ1-5,TRBV9,.,TGTGCCAGCAGGTTGTCTGGGGCTCAGCCCCAGCATTTT,CASRLSGAQPQHF
few,13,TRBJ1-5,TRBV6-5,.,TGTGCCAGCAGTTATCGACAGAATCAGCCCCAGCATTTT,CASSYRQNQPQHF
.,14,TRBJ1-5,TRBV4-1,TRBD1,TGCGCCAGCAGCCGAGGACAGGGAGGTCAGCCCCAGCATTTT,CASSRGQGGQPQHF
.,15,TRBJ1-5,TRBV5-4,.,TGTGCCAGCAGCATGCAAGGGGCAGGCAATCAGCCCCAGCATTTT,CASSMQGAGNQPQHF
.,14,TRBJ2-7,TRBV7-6,.,TGTGCCAGCAGCTTAGTGCCGGGGGACTACGAGCAGTACTTC,CASSLVPGDYEQYF
.,15,TRBJ2-5,TRBV7-8,TRBD2,TGTGCCAGCAGCTTACTAGCGGGGGACCAAGAGACCCAGTACTTC,CASSLLAGDQETQYF
.,15,TRBJ2-5,TRBV4-1,.,TGCGCCAGCAGCCAAAGGGGGACTGTACAAGAGACCCAGTACTTC,CASSQRGTVQETQYF
.,15,TRBJ2-1,TRBV7-7,.,TGTGCTAGCAGCTTAGCAGGCCAGGCAGGGAATGAGCAGTTCTTC,CASSLAGQAGNEQFF
.,17,TRBJ1-2,TRBV5-8,.,TGTGCCAGCAGCTCCCATGCCGGGACCGAACTACTCTATGGCTACACCTTC,CASSSHAGTELLYGYTF
.,14,TRBJ2-7,TRBV29-1,TRBD1,TGCAGCGTTGGACCCGGGACAGGGGCCTACGAGCAGTACTTC,CSVGPGTGAYEQYF
.,16,TRBJ1-5,TRBV28,.,TGTGCCAGCAGTCTCCCGCAACGGGATAGCAATCAGCCCCAGCATTTT,CASSLPQRDSNQPQHF
.,15,TRBJ2-7,TRBV9,TRBD1,TGTGCCAGCAGCCCGGGACAGGGGGAGGGGTACGAGCAGTACTTC,CASSPGQGEGYEQYF
.,17,TRBJ1-5,TRBV29-1,.,TGCAGCGTTGATAGAACCACAGGGAATGATAGCAATCAGCCCCAGCATTTT,CSVDRTTGNDSNQPQHF
few,14,TRBJ1-6,TRBV5-1,TRBD1,TGCGCCAGCAGCCCGGGACAGGAAAATTCACCCCTCCACTTT,CASSPGQENSPLHF
once,13,TRBJ2-5,TRBV25-1,.,TGTGCCAGCAGTTTAGGGTACCAAGAGACCCAGTACTTC,CASSLGYQETQYF
.,18,TRBJ2-1,TRBV7-9,.,TGTGCCAGCAGCTTAATTAGGATACTAGCTTCCTACTACAATGAGCAGTTCTTC,CASSLIRILASYYNEQFF
.,11,TRBJ1-2,TRBV6-5,.,TGTGCCAGCAGTTACGCGGATGGCTACACCTTC,CASSYADGYTF
many,15,TRBJ1-6,TRBV10-3,.,TGTGCCATCACCCGGGCACCAGGATCCGGTTCACCCCTCCACTTT,CAITRAPGSGSPLHF
once,14,TRBJ2-7,TRBV19,.,TGTGCCAGTAGTATCTCAGGGACCTCGGGCGAGCAGTACTTC,CASSISGTSGEQYF
once,13,TRBJ1-2,TRBV2,TRBD1,TGTGCCAGCAGTGACAGGGGGCTGGATGGCTACACCTTC,CASSDRGLDGYTF
.,15,TRBJ2-5,TRBV4-1,.,TGCGCCAGCAGCCAAGGAGGGGGGGCCCCAGAGACCCAGTACTTC,CASSQGGGAPETQYF
once,14,TRBJ2-1,TRBV7-7,.,TGTGCTAGCAGCTTAGACCCTTCTTACAATGAGCAGTTCTTC,CASSLDPSYNEQFF
once,14,TRBJ1-2,TRBV9,.,TGTGCCAGCAGCGTGAGCCAGGAGGACTATGGCTACACCTTC,CASSVSQEDYGYTF
once,15,TRBJ2-2,TRBV5-1,TRBD1,TGCGCCAGCAGCTATGGGACAGGGAGGACCGGGGAGCTGTTTTTT,CASSYGTGRTGELFF
.,16,TRBJ1-2,TRBV28,.,TGTGCCAGCAGTTTATCTCACCCCCGAGGGGTCGGGGGCTACACCTTC,CASSLSHPRGVGGYTF
.,14,TRBJ1-2,TRBV5-1,.,TGCGCCAGCAGCTTGGCCTGGGGGTCAGGTGGCTACACCTTC,CASSLAWGSGGYTF
.,15,TRBJ1-2,TRBV5-4,TRBD1,TGTGCCAGCAGCTCGACAGGGTATTCCCCCTATGGCTACACCTTC,CASSSTGYSPYGYTF
.,15,TRBJ2-7,TRBV5-8,TRBD1,TGTGCCAGCAGCCTGGACAGGACCCACTCCTACGAGCAGTACTTC,CASSLDRTHSYEQYF
.,13,TRBJ2-3,TRBV15,.,TGTGCCACCAGCAGGGGAGAGGCAGATACGCAGTATTTT,CATSRGEADTQYF
.,13,TRBJ1-1,TRBV7-6,.,TGTGCCAGCAGCTCTCTACAGGGTTCGGGAGCTTTCTTT,CASSSLQGSGAFF
.,14,TRBJ2-7,TRBV5-4,.,TGTGCCAGCAGCTTGATAGGCAGGGTCGGCGAGCAGTACTTC,CASSLIGRVGEQYF
.,15,TRBJ1-5,TRBV6-6,TRBD1,TGTGCCAGCAGTACCTCCGGGACAGGGTTGCAGCCCCAGCATTTT,CASSTSGTGLQPQHF
.,14,TRBJ2-1,TRBV5-1,.,TGCGCCAGCAGCATAGAAGGGTTGCGCAATGAGCAGTTCTTC,CASSIEGLRNEQFF
once,15,TRBJ2-7,TRBV5-1,TRBD1,TGCGCCAGCAGCTTGGGACAGGGTAGTACCTACGAGCAGTACTTC,CASSLGQGSTYEQYF
.,14,TRBJ2-5,TRBV28,TRBD2,TGTGCCAGCAGTAGAAGCGGGGGGCAAGAGACCCAGTACTTC,CASSRSGGQETQYF
.,14,TRBJ2-2,TRBV7-7,.,TGTGCTAGCAGCCGACTAGACAACACCGGGGAGCTGTTTTTT,CASSRLDNTGELFF
.,16,TRBJ2-7,TRBV18,.,TGTGCCAGCTCCCCCGCAGGGACGCTTAGCTCCTACGAGCAGTACTTC,CASSPAGTLSSYEQYF
.,14,TRBJ1-5,TRBV10-3,TRBD1,TGTGCCATCAAGGGACAGGGGGCCAATCAGCCCCAGCATTTT,CAIKGQGANQPQHF